The 7 T cell receptor beta chains below come from one sample, sequenced in a study of blood T cell repertoires in COVID-19. Clones were read by immunoSEQ multiplex PCR, and TCRdb kept only the in-frame ones, dropping some. The data contain 250,000 to 400,000 clones, around 84% of them singletons. Sequencing input: PBMCs or T cells enriched from blood (not recorded which). All receptors come from a woman aged 30 to 39 who had been exposed to COVID-19.

This sequence joins TRBV6-2 or TRBV6-3 and TRBJ1-5; possibly TRBD1 for D (6 bases). Trimming removed 4 bases from V and 1 base from J, with 20 bases in between. CDR1 and CDR2 (germline): MNHEY, SVGEGT. The CDR3 runs 18 residues. The CDR3 DNA is TGTGCCAGCAGTTCTCTCGGACAGACATCACAAAGCAATCAGCCCCAGCATTTT. It is translated as CASSSLGQTSQSNQPQHF.

V gene TRBV9 combines with J gene TRBJ2-2, with a possible D match to TRBD2 (6 bases). V lost 0 bases, J lost 4 bases, and 10 bases lay in between. Germline V gives CDR1 SGDLS, CDR2 YYNGEE. The CDR3 has 15 residues. The CDR3 here is CASSVARDSTGELFF. The CDR3, as DNA: TGTGCCAGCAGCGTAGCCCGGGACTCCACCGGGGAGCTGTTTTTT.

The V call is TRBV6-5, the J call TRBJ2-5; TRBD2 matches at 7 bases. The CDR3 totals 16 residues. Germline lookup yields CDR1 MNHEY and CDR2 SVGAGI. The junction had 5 bases not matched to a gene; V was cut back by 0 bases and J by 1 base. The CDR3 loop is CASSYSRSGGQETQYF. The CDR3 DNA follows: TGTGCCAGCAGTTACTCGAGGTCGGGGGGCCAAGAGACCCAGTACTTC.

The CDR3 DNA reads as TGTGCCAGCAGCCTTATAGCGGGAGGATCCTACAATGAGCAGTTCTTC. Protein sequence: CASSLIAGGSYNEQFF. This chain uses TRBV9 with TRBJ2-1; 10 bases are a match to TRBD2. This CDR3 comprises 16 residues. The V gene's germline CDR1 is SGDLS and CDR2 YYNGEE. The V gene end was trimmed by 4 bases and the J gene end by 1 base; junction bases not matched to a gene: 5.

V usage is TRBV7-8 and J usage is TRBJ1-3; unclear D gene. Per germline, CDR1 SGHVS and CDR2 FQNEAQ. CDR3 length: 16 residues. The V gene lost 5 bases and the J gene lost 0 bases, with 14 bases spanning the gap. CDR3 in DNA: TGTGCCAGCAGCGCCTCCTTGGGCGACTCTGGAAACACCATATATTTT. Translation gives CASSASLGDSGNTIYF. The full variable domain, rest sourced from reference TRBV7-8 and TRBJ1-3, is GAGVSQSPRYKVAKRGQDVALRCDPISGHVSLFWYQQALGQGPEFLTYFQNEAQLDKSGLPSDRFFAERPEGSVSTLKIQRTQQEDSAVYLCASSASLGDSGNTIYFGEGSWLTVV.

The rearrangement uses TRBV13 and TRBJ1-2, with D hard to call. V lost 5 bases and J lost 6, with 19 bases in between. Per the germline V gene, CDR1 is PRHDT and CDR2 is FYEKMQ (reference sequence). The CDR3 extends over 15 amino acids. The CDR3 DNA follows: TGTGCCAGCAGCGGTCAGGTTTACACTTACCATGGCTACACCTTC. Amino acid sequence: CASSGQVYTYHGYTF.

The chain joins TRBV3-1 (or the pseudogene TRBV3-2) to TRBJ1-3, with 8 positions matching TRBD1. This CDR3 contains 17 residues. Germline lookup yields CDR1 LGHDT and CDR2 YNNKEL (reference sequence). The V and J ends lost 9 bases and 1 base, in that order; junction bases with no gene match: 14. As DNA, the CDR3 is TGTGCCAGAATTGTCCGGGACAGGCTAGGGTCTGGAAACACCATATATTTT. Residues: CARIVRDRLGSGNTIYF.